Detailed here is one T cell receptor beta chain. This clone occurred a few times. The antigen this receptor binds is unknown. No much larger clone exists at a distance of one base, and base qualities are not known. The CDR3, from cysteine to phenylalanine, totals 16 residues. Just the 48-base CDR3 DNA is kept, in frame starting at base 1. The germline V gene gives CDR1 as SGHTA and CDR2 as FQGNSA. The germline V and J ends show losses of 4 bases and 7 bases respectively, and no gene match explains 12 bases of the junction. The data originate from a study of tumor-infiltrating lymphocytes in localized non-small cell lung cancer (dated by TCRdb to the early 2020s). Broadly, across the study: The cohort covered several histologies, both smokers and never-smokers, and patients whose samples were collected after neoadjuvant chemotherapy. Resected tumor tissue and uninvolved lung tissue described as non-adjacent to the tumor were contributed by each patient, with both tissues obtained from the same patient. The same patients underwent several integrated assays, with TCR sequencing performed together with flow cytometry, multiplex immunofluorescence, RNA-seq, exome sequencing and proteomics. In total, the ICON cohort consisted of over a hundred surgical patients with localized non-small cell lung cancer who had their tumors resected. The paired tumor versus uninvolved lung comparison of immunoSEQ T-cell fraction included around 55 patients.

TCR sequencing with the immunoSEQ assay provided the T-cell fraction in tumor and uninvolved lung tissue. The source study handled its data this way. To analyze survival, patients were divided into a high T-cell fraction group (upper tertile) and a low T-cell fraction group (lower two tertiles), and the two groups were compared using a log-rank test. A signed-rank test was used to check for differences in T-cell fraction between paired tumor and uninvolved lung. This is the immuneACCESS table as TCRdb keeps it, with only in-frame sequences that have V and J called. A part of the clones is gone; compared with another copy, unresolved V genes explain less than half, and the rest is unexplained. That table is the source of V, J and clone size, and D and trimming were worked out from the DNA. In all, the sample holds around 9,800 clones, and around 73% of those were seen once. Approximately 9.9% of the sample is held by the ten biggest clonotypes.

Patient enrollment in ICON started in the first half of 2016, and the final patient was enrolled in 2018. Fresh tumor and matched uninvolved tissue for in-depth immune analyses, including TCR sequencing, were collected from a subcohort of around 73 patients. TCR sequencing was performed on DNA isolated from bulk tissue, without cell sorting. Overall results and qualifications from the work: TCR-derived T-cell fraction did not differ between the flow cytometry-defined immunotypes IM1 (good prognosis) and IM2 (poor prognosis). Because different assays used different pieces of the same tissue, intratumor heterogeneity could not be separated from technical variation. In line with immunofluorescence CD3 counts, TCRbeta sequencing supported higher T cell infiltration in tumors compared with uninvolved lung tissue. Recurrence-free survival showed no association with tumor T-cell fraction from TCR sequencing (p = 0.61). Because assay coverage varied across patients depending on available tissue quantity, TCR sequencing was performed for only a subset of the cohort.

The sequence derives from a human donor with non-small cell lung cancer. The sequenced sample consisted of lung tumor tissue. The chain is encoded by TRBV7-2 joined to TRBJ2-1, with 8 bases aligning to TRBD2. The DNA sequence is as follows: TGTGCCAGCAGCTCACCTCGGGCTAGCGGGCCAAATGAGCAGTTCTTC. Its protein reads: CASSSPRASGPNEQFF.